This T cell receptor beta chain is drawn from a study of T cell repertoires in cytomegalovirus infection. Study-level results: In two of eight donors, the top clonotype was HLA-C-restricted CMV-specific.

A remark on this clonotype: Its matching antigen is unknown.

Trimming removed 4 bases from V and 6 bases from J; junction bases left unmatched: 9. Germline CDR1 reads SNHLY; CDR2 reads FYNNEI. There are 15 residues in the CDR3. TCRdb used MiXCR to reprocess the reads, holding one entry per CDR3 protein. The table includes approximately 500,000 distinct CDR3 sequences, 15% to 20% detected once. Sample: CD8+ T cells from PBMCs. This chain joins TRBV2 and TRBJ2-1; 7 bases match TRBD2. This TCR was recovered from a human donor in good health (CMV status not recorded). Some clones in this sample may be carry-over from other donors' samples. The CDR3 loop reads CASSVERGHGNEQFF. DNA for the CDR3: TGTGCCAGCAGTGTCGAGCGGGGTCATGGCAATGAGCAGTTCTTC.